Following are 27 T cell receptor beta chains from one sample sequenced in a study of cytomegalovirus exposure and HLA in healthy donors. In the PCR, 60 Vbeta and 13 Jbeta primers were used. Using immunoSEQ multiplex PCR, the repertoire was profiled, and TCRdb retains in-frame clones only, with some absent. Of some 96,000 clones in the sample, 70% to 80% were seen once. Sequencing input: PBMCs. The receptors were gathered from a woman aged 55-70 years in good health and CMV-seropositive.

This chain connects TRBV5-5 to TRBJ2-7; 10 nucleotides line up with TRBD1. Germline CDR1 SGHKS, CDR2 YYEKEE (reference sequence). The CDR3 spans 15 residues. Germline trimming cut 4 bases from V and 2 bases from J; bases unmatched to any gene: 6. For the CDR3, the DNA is TGTGCCAGCAGCAGTGCGGGACAGGGGACCTACGAGCAGTACTTC. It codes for CASSSAGQGTYEQYF.

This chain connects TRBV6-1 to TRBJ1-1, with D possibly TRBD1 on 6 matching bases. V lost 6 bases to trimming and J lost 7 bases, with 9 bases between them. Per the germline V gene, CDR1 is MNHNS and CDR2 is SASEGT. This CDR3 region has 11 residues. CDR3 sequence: CASRGGLEAFF. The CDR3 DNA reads TGTGCCAGCAGGGGGGGGCTTGAAGCTTTCTTT.

CDR3 bases: TGTGCCAGCAGTGTGTCTGGAGGCACAGATACGCAGTATTTT. Translated: CASSVSGGTDTQYF. The V and J genes are TRBV25-1 and TRBJ2-3; D remains unclear. The CDR3 has 14 residues. V lost 4 bases and J lost 1, with 9 bases in between. CDR1 is MGHDK and CDR2 is SYGVNS in the germline V gene.

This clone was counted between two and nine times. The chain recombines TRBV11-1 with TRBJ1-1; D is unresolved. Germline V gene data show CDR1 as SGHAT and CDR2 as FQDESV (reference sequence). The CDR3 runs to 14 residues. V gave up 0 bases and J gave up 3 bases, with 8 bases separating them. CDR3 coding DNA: TGTGCCAGCAGCTTAGCAGGACTGGACACTGAAGCTTTCTTT. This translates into CASSLAGLDTEAFF.

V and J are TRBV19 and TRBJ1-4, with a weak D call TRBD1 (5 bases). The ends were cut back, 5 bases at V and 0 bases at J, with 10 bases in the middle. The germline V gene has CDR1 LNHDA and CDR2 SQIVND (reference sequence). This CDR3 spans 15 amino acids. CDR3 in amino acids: CASSRTGATNEKLFF. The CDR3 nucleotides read TGTGCCAGTAGTCGAACAGGTGCAACTAATGAAAAACTGTTTTTT.

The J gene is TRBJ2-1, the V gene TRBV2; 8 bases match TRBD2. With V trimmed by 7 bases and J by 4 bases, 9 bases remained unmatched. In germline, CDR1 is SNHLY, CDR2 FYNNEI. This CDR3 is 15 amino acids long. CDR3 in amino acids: CASKSGASGYNEQFF. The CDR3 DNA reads TGTGCCAGCAAATCTGGGGCTAGCGGGTACAATGAGCAGTTCTTC.

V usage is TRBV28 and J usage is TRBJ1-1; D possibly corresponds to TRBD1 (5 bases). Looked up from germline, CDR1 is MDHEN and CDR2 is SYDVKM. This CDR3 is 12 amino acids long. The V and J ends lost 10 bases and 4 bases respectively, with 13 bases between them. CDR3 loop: CAIWGATTEAFF. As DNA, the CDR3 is TGTGCCATCTGGGGCGCGACCACTGAAGCTTTCTTT.

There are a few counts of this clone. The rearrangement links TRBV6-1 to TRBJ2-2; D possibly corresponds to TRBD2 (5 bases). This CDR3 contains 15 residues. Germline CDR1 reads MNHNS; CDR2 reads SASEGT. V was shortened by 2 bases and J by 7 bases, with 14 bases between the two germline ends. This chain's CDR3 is CASSEYPGLGGELFF. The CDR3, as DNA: TGTGCCAGCAGTGAATACCCCGGACTGGGCGGGGAGCTGTTTTTT.

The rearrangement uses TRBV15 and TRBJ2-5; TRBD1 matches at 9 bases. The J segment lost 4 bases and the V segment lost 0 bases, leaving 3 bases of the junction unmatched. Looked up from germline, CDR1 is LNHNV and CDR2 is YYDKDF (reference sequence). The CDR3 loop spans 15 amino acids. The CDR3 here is CATSRDRTGAETQYF. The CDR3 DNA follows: TGTGCCACCAGCAGAGATCGGACAGGGGCAGAGACCCAGTACTTC.

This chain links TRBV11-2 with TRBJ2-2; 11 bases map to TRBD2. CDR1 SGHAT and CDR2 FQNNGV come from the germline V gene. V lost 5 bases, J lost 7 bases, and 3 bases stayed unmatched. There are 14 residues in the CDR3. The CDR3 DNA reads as TGTGCCAGCAGCGGACTAGCGGGTCACGGGGAGCTGTTTTTT. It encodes CASSGLAGHGELFF.

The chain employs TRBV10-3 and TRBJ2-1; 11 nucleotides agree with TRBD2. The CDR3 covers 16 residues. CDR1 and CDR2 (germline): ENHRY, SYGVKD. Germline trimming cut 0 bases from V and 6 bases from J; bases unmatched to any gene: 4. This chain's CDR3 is CAISESSGRGSNEQFF. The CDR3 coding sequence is TGTGCCATCAGTGAGTCTAGCGGGAGGGGTTCCAATGAGCAGTTCTTC.

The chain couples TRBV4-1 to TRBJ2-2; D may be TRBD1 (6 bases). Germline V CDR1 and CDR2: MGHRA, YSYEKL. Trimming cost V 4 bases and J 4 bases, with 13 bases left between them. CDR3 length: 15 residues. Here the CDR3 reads CASSPGASPTGELFF. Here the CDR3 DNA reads TGCGCCAGCAGCCCAGGGGCTAGTCCCACCGGGGAGCTGTTTTTT.

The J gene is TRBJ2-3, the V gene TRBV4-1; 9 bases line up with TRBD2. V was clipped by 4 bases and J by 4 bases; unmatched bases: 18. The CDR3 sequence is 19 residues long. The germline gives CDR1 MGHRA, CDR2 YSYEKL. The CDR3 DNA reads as TGCGCCAGCAGCCGGGGGGATCTAGCGGGGAGGTGGGGCGCAGATACGCAGTATTTT. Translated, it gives CASSRGDLAGRWGADTQYF.

In DNA form, the CDR3 reads TGTGCCAGCAGTTTGCGAACAGGTACTCCTCTTGGAGCTTTCTTT. Its translation: CASSLRTGTPLGAFF. The genes are TRBV27 and TRBJ1-1; a possible D gene is TRBD1 (5 bases). CDR1 is MNHEY and CDR2 is SMNVEV in the germline V gene (reference sequence). The CDR3 is made up of 15 amino acids. V was clipped by 3 bases and J by 10 bases, with 21 bases between them.

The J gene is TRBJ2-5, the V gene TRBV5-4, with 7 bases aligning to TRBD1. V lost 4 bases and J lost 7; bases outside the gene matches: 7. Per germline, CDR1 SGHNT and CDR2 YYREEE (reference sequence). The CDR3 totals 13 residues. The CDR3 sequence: CASSQQGYGTQYF. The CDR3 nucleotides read TGTGCCAGCAGCCAACAGGGGTACGGGACCCAGTACTTC.

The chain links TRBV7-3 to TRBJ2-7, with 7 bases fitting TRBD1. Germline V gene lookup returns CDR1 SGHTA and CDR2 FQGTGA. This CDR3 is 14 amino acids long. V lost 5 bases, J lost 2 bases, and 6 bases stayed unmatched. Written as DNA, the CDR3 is TGTGCCAGCAGCCTAGGACAGGCTACCTACGAGCAGTACTTC. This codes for CASSLGQATYEQYF.

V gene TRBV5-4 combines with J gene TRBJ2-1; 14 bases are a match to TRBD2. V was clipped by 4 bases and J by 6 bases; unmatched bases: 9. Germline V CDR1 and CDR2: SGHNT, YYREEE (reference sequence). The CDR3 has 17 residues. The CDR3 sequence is CASSQGEGLAGVNEQFF. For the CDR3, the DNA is TGTGCCAGCAGCCAGGGGGAGGGACTAGCGGGAGTCAATGAGCAGTTCTTC.

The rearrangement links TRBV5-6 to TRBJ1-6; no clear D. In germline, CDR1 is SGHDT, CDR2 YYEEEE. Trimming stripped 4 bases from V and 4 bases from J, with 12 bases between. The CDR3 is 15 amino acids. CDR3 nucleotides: TGTGCCAGCAGCCAAACCCCCCAGTATAATTCACCCCTCCACTTT. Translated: CASSQTPQYNSPLHF.

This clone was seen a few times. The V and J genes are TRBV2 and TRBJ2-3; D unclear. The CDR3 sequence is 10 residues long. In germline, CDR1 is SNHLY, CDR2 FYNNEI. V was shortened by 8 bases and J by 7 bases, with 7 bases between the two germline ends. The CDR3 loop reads CASDNNTQYF. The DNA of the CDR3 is TGTGCCAGCGACAACAATACGCAGTATTTT.

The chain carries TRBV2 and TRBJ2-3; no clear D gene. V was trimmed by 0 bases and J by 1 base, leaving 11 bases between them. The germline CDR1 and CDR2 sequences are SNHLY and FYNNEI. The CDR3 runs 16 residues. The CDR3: CASSEANSLGTDTQYF. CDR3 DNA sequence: TGTGCCAGCAGTGAAGCTAATAGCCTGGGCACAGATACGCAGTATTTT.

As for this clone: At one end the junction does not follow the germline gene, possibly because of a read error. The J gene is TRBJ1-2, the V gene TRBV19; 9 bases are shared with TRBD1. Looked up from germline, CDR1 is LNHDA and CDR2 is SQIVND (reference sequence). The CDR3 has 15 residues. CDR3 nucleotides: TGTGTCAGTAGTCCGGTCGGGACAGGGAGGGATGGCTACACCTTC. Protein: CVSSPVGTGRDGYTF.

The CDR3 DNA is TGTGCCACCAGCAGAGATATGGTACTAGCGGGGAATGAGCAGTTCTTC. It yields the protein CATSRDMVLAGNEQFF. The V call is TRBV15, the J call TRBJ2-1, with 10 bases fitting TRBD2. The V gene's germline CDR1 is LNHNV and CDR2 YYDKDF (reference sequence). V dropped 0 bases and J dropped 7; count of bases not matched to a gene: 6. This CDR3 comprises 16 residues.

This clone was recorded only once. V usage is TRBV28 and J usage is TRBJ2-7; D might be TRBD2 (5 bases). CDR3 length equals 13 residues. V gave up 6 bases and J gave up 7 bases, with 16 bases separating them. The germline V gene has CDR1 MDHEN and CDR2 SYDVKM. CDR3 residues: CASSDDYRGEQYF. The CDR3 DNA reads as TGTGCCAGCAGCGATGACTATCGTGGGGAGCAGTACTTC.

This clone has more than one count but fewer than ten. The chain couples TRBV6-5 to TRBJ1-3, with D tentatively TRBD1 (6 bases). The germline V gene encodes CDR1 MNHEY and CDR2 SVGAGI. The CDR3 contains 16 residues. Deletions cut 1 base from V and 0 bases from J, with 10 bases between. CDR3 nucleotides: TGTGCCAGCAGTTACTACACAGGGAGCTCTGGAAACACCATATATTTT. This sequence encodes CASSYYTGSSGNTIYF.

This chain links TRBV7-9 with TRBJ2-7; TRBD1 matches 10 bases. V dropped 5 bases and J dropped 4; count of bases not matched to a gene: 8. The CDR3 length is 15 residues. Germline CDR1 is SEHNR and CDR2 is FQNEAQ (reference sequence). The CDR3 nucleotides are TGTGCCAGCAGCGACCCGGACAGGGGGGATTACGAGCAGTACTTC. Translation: CASSDPDRGDYEQYF. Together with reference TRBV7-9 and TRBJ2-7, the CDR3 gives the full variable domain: DTGVSQNPRHKITKRGQNVTFRCDPISEHNRLYWYRQTLGQGPEFLTYFQNEAQLEKSRLLSDRFSAERPKGSFSTLEIQRTEQGDSAMYLCASSDPDRGDYEQYFGPGTRLTVT.

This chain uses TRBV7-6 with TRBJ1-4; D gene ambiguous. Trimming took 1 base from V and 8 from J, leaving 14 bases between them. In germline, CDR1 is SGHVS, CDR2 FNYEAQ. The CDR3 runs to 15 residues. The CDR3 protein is CASSLGSGVGEKLFF. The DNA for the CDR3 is TGTGCCAGCAGCTTAGGATCCGGGGTAGGCGAAAAACTGTTTTTT.

This CDR3 reads CASSERGETQYF. The CDR3 nucleotides are TGTGCCAGCAGTGAAAGGGGAGAGACCCAGTACTTC. The J gene is TRBJ2-5, the V gene TRBV6-1, with D perhaps matching TRBD1 (5 bases). V lost 2 bases, J lost 4 bases, and 5 bases lay in between. The CDR3 runs to 12 residues. Germline loops: CDR1 MNHNS, CDR2 SASEGT.